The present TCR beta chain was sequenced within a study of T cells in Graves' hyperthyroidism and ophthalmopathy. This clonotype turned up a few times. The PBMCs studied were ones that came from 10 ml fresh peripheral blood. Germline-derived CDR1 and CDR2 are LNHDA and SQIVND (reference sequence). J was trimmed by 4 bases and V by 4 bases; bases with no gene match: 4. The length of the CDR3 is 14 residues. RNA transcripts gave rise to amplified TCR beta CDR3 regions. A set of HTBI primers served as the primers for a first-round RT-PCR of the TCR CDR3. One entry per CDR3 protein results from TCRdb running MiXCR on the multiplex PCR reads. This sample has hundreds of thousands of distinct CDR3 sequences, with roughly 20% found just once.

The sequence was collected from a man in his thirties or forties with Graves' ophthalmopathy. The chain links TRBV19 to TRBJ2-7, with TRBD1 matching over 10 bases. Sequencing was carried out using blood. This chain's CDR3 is CASSRDRGSYEQYF. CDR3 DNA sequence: TGTGCCAGTAGTAGGGACAGGGGAAGTTACGAGCAGTACTTC.